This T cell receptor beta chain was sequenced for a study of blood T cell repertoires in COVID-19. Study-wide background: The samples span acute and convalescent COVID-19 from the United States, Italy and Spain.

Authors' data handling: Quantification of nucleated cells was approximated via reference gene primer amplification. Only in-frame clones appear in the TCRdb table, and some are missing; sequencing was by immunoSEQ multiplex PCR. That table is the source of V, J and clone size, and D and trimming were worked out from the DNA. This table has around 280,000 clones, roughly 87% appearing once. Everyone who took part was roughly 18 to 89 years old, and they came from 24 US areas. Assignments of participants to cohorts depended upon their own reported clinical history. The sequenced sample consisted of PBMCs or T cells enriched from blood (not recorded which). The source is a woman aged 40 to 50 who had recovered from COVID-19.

The DNA of the CDR3 is TGTGCCAGCAGCTGGGGACTAGCGGGAGTCGCGTACAATGAGCAGTTCTTC. Translation gives CASSWGLAGVAYNEQFF. V is TRBV7-2 and J is TRBJ2-1, with TRBD2 matching over 14 bases. This CDR3 is built from 17 residues. Germline V lookup: CDR1 SGHTA, CDR2 FQGNSA. V lost 4 bases to trimming and J lost 4 bases; unmatched junction nucleotides: 6.